This T cell receptor beta chain was recorded in a study of T cells in localized non-small cell lung cancer. Generated by immunoSEQ multiplex PCR, the TCRdb table keeps only in-frame clones and is missing some. The table shows approximately 88,000 clones, with approximately 91% occurring only once. This clone came up once. No antigen is known for it. Germline loops: CDR1 SGHDN, CDR2 FVKESK. The CDR3 spans 10 residues. Trimming removed 9 bases from V and 5 bases from J, with 5 bases in between. The study's findings and limits: In adjacent lung, a median approximately 60 of the top 100 tumor clones were found. Uninvolved adjacent lung showed higher T cell clonality than tumor. Tumor samples were not multi-region, leaving intratumor heterogeneity unexcluded.

This chain uses TRBV14 with TRBJ1-5, with D unclear. The sample consisted of PBMCs, taken before any cancer treatment. This TCR was recovered from a woman aged 35 to 70 with stage II squamous cell lung carcinoma. The CDR3 reads CARPDQPQHF. CDR3 sequence (DNA): TGTGCCAGGCCGGATCAGCCCCAGCATTTT.